Sequencing of this T cell receptor beta chain was carried out in a study of blood T cell repertoires in COVID-19. Study information: Collection of acute and convalescent COVID-19 samples took place in the United States, Italy and Spain. From T cells, B-cell-depleted T cells, or PBMCs came the material, which was cDNA or gDNA.

The CDR3 contains 15 residues. From germline, CDR1 is SGHTA and CDR2 FQGNSA. Trimming removed 4 bases at V and 0 bases at J, with 11 bases between. In the authors' workflow: The authors estimated nucleated cell counts from reference gene primer amplification. Sequencing used immunoSEQ multiplex PCR; TCRdb keeps in-frame clones, though not all of them. That table is the source of V, J and clone size, and D and trimming were worked out from the DNA. Seen here are some 5,700 clones, more than 75% observed once, and the top ten hold about 47%. The source of this sequence is a human donor in a cohort sampled during active COVID-19. The sequenced material came from peripheral blood. The chain is built from TRBV7-2 and TRBJ2-3; D remains unclear. The CDR3 here is CASSSGGYSTDTQYF. CDR3 nucleotides: TGTGCCAGCAGCTCCGGCGGTTATAGCACAGATACGCAGTATTTT.